One sample yielded the 17 T cell receptor beta chains listed below, sequenced in a study of T cell responses to AZD1222 COVID-19 vaccine. The protocol was immunoSEQ multiplex PCR, while the TCRdb copy is restricted to in-frame clones and leaves out a portion. This table has 85,000 to 90,000 clones, roughly nine tenths appearing once. This material consisted of peripheral blood, taken on day 0 of AZD1222 vaccination. The receptors were gathered from an adult in good health.

The chain carries TRBV6-1 and TRBJ1-1; 7 bases are shared with TRBD1. Trimming at V came to 3 bases and at J to 1 base, leaving 2 bases not matched to a gene. The CDR3 has 14 residues. From germline, CDR1 is MNHNS and CDR2 SASEGT. The chain's CDR3 is CASSDRGKNTEAFF. The CDR3 DNA reads TGTGCCAGCAGTGACAGGGGGAAGAACACTGAAGCTTTCTTT.

The count of this clone is one. The chain is built from TRBV3-1 (or the pseudogene TRBV3-2) and TRBJ1-4; the D is unclear. This CDR3 spans 16 amino acids. The V end lost 4 bases, the J end lost 2 bases, and 14 bases lay between the germline ends. The germline V gene encodes CDR1 LGHDT and CDR2 YNNKEL (reference sequence). CDR3 region: CASSPGNGRTNEKLFF. The CDR3 bases are TGTGCCAGCAGCCCCGGAAATGGGCGCACTAATGAAAAACTGTTTTTT.

The chain combines TRBV19 with TRBJ2-1; TRBD2 might be the D (6 bases). Trimming removed 5 bases from V and 0 bases from J, with 14 bases in between. Germline lookup yields CDR1 LNHDA and CDR2 SQIVND (reference sequence). This CDR3 has 16 residues. CDR3 sequence reads: CASSPSGRSSYNEQFF. CDR3 coding DNA: TGTGCCAGTAGTCCCTCGGGGAGGAGCTCCTACAATGAGCAGTTCTTC.

The gene calls are TRBV15 and TRBJ1-1; D is ambiguous. This CDR3 spans 15 amino acids. CDR1 and CDR2 (germline): LNHNV, YYDKDF (reference sequence). V lost 2 bases to trimming and J lost 6 bases, with 16 bases between them. The chain's CDR3 is CATSRSVGLGAEAFF. The CDR3 DNA reads TGTGCCACCAGCAGATCCGTGGGCCTAGGCGCTGAAGCTTTCTTT.

This chain connects TRBV18 to TRBJ1-1, with 9 bases aligning to TRBD1. After removal of 6 bases from V and 6 bases from J, the junction contained 14 bases not matched to a gene. The germline V gene encodes CDR1 KGHSH and CDR2 LQKENI. The CDR3 sequence is 16 residues long. In DNA, the CDR3 is TGTGCCAGCTCGCTCACCACAGGGGGCGGGAGTGCTGAAGCTTTCTTT. Amino acid sequence: CASSLTTGGGSAEAFF.

V gene TRBV6-2 or TRBV6-3 combines with J gene TRBJ2-5; D unclear. Germline values: CDR1 MNHEY, CDR2 SVGEGT. The CDR3 is 15 amino acids. Deletions cut 4 bases from V and 1 base from J, with 13 bases between. CDR3 DNA sequence: TGTGCCAGCAGTTGGGTGGGGTCCACCCAAGAGACCCAGTACTTC. This sequence encodes CASSWVGSTQETQYF.

This clone came up once. CDR3 DNA: TGTGCCAGCAGCTTAACTAGCGTGAATGAGCAGTTCTTC. This gives the protein CASSLTSVNEQFF. V usage is TRBV7-9 and J usage is TRBJ2-1, with 7 bases matching TRBD2. This CDR3 has 13 amino acids. Germline V gene data show CDR1 as SEHNR and CDR2 as FQNEAQ (reference sequence). After removal of 2 bases from V and 7 bases from J, the junction contained 2 bases not matched to a gene.

CDR3 nucleotides: TGTGCCAGCAGTGACTTCTCCAGGGGTCCTTCACCCCTCCACTTT. Residues: CASSDFSRGPSPLHF. V gene TRBV2 combines with J gene TRBJ1-6, with D tentatively TRBD1 (6 bases). Per the germline V gene, CDR1 is SNHLY and CDR2 is FYNNEI. Deletions cut 3 bases from V and 9 bases from J, with 15 bases between. CDR3 length: 15 residues.

The chain has TRBV5-5 and TRBJ1-1; D is uncertain. The CDR3 contains 15 residues. V was clipped by 0 bases and J by 1 base, with 10 bases between them. The germline CDR1 and CDR2 sequences are SGHKS and YYEKEE (reference sequence). The CDR3 region is CASSLDGLRNTEAFF. The CDR3 DNA is TGTGCCAGCAGCTTGGACGGACTCCGGAACACTGAAGCTTTCTTT. The full variable domain, its missing parts supplied by reference TRBV5-5 and TRBJ1-1, is DAGVTQSPTHLIKTRGQQVTLRCSPISGHKSVSWYQQVLGQGPQFIFQYYEKEERGRGNFPDRFSARQFPNYSSELNVNALLLGDSALYLCASSLDGLRNTEAFFGQGTRLTVV.

The rearrangement joins TRBV28 to TRBJ1-4; tentatively, D is TRBD1 (5 bases). Germline CDR1 reads MDHEN; CDR2 reads SYDVKM. The CDR3 is made up of 11 amino acids. The V and J ends lost 2 bases and 11 bases respectively, with 6 bases between them. Here the CDR3 reads CASSLRGKLFF. CDR3 nucleotides: TGTGCCAGCAGTTTACGGGGGAAACTGTTTTTT.

This clone appeared once. The chain links TRBV19 to TRBJ2-3, with 8 nucleotides matching TRBD1. This CDR3 is built from 14 residues. J gave up 3 bases and V 6 bases, and 5 bases lay outside the gene matches. CDR1 is LNHDA and CDR2 is SQIVND in the germline V gene (reference sequence). The CDR3 spells CASSLTGGTDTQYF. The CDR3 region has the DNA TGTGCCAGTAGCCTAACAGGGGGAACAGATACGCAGTATTTT. The full variable domain, completed using reference TRBV19 and TRBJ2-3, is DGGITQSPKYLFRKEGQNVTLSCEQNLNHDAMYWYRQDPGQGLRLIYYSQIVNDFQKGDIAEGYSVSREKKESFPLTVTSAQKNPTAFYLCASSLTGGTDTQYFGPGTRLTVL.

This rearrangement joins TRBV3-1 (or the pseudogene TRBV3-2) to TRBJ1-1; no definite D call. There are 13 residues in the CDR3. Germline V gene sequence: CDR1 LGHDT, CDR2 YNNKEL (reference sequence). V gave up 0 bases and J gave up 4 bases, with 6 bases separating them. The CDR3 spells CASSQDKPTEAFF. In nucleotides, the CDR3 is TGTGCCAGCAGCCAAGACAAACCCACTGAAGCTTTCTTT.

This clone was seen only once. CDR3 DNA sequence: TGTGCCAGCAGCTTAGGATCGGGACTGCGCACTGAAGCTTTCTTT. Encoded protein: CASSLGSGLRTEAFF. The chain has TRBV7-2 and TRBJ1-1; TRBD1 is a possible D gene (5 bases). The CDR3 totals 15 residues. Germline CDR1 is SGHTA and CDR2 is FQGNSA. V lost 1 base to trimming and J lost 4 bases, with 13 bases between them.

This rearrangement joins TRBV7-9 to TRBJ1-1; D is undetermined. The CDR3 contains 15 residues. In germline, CDR1 is SEHNR, CDR2 FQNEAQ (reference sequence). Trimming took off 1 base at V and 1 base at J, with 10 bases between the two ends. CDR3 region: CASSLGPRENTEAFF. The DNA for the CDR3 is TGTGCCAGCAGCTTAGGACCGCGGGAGAACACTGAAGCTTTCTTT.

The CDR3 spells CASEAGGARSNQPQHF. CDR3 DNA: TGTGCCTCAGAGGCAGGGGGCGCGAGAAGCAATCAGCCCCAGCATTTT. The chain carries TRBV2 and TRBJ1-5; 8 bases align to TRBD1. The CDR3 totals 16 residues. J was trimmed by 1 base and V by 11 bases; bases with no gene match: 13. Germline V gives CDR1 SNHLY, CDR2 FYNNEI.

The chain joins TRBV25-1 to TRBJ2-7, with TRBD1 matching over 12 bases. The germline gives CDR1 MGHDK, CDR2 SYGVNS. The CDR3 consists of 15 residues. With V trimmed by 3 bases and J by 6 bases, 6 bases remained unmatched. In DNA, the CDR3 is TGTGCCAGCAGTGAGGGGGGGACAGGGGGCGGCGAGCAGTACTTC. As protein: CASSEGGTGGGEQYF.

The V and J genes are TRBV15 and TRBJ1-5; D is undetermined. V shed 1 base and J shed 3 bases, with 7 bases lying between them. There are 14 residues in the CDR3. Germline CDR1 LNHNV, CDR2 YYDKDF (reference sequence). The CDR3 is CATSRGSYNQPQHF. In nucleotides, the CDR3 is TGTGCCACCAGCAGAGGCTCGTACAATCAGCCCCAGCATTTT.